One and the same sample provided the 5 T cell receptor beta chains below, sequenced in a study of identical twins. TCRdb reprocessed the 5' RACE reads via MiXCR and lists one record per CDR3 protein. The repertoire holds about 240,000 distinct CDR3 sequences, with more than 9.5% as singletons. These data are also associated with another study on yellow fever vaccine responses in identical twins.

Sample: memory (CD45RO+) T cells sorted from blood. These receptors were taken from a woman under 30 in good health.

This clonotype has only a few counts. This chain links TRBV12-3 or TRBV12-4 with TRBJ2-6, with D hard to call. Trimming left V 2 bases short and J 9 bases short, with 11 bases between. CDR3 length: 14 residues. This CDR3 reads CASSLLSIVNVLTF. CDR3 DNA sequence: TGTGCCAGCAGTTTATTATCGATTGTCAACGTCCTGACTTTC.

V usage is TRBV4-2 and J usage is TRBJ2-7; TRBD1 aligns across 8 bases. The germline gives CDR1 LGHNA, CDR2 YNFKEQ. CDR3 length equals 15 residues. The ends lost 0 bases at V and 6 bases at J; junction bases unmatched: 7. For the CDR3, the DNA is TGTGCCAGCAGCCAAGATACGGGACAGGTAGCCGAGCAGTACTTC. Translated, it gives CASSQDTGQVAEQYF.

In its sample, this clonotype was seen many times. The J gene is TRBJ2-5, the V gene TRBV5-1; 8 bases are shared with TRBD2. The CDR3 runs to 14 residues. In germline, CDR1 is SGHRS, CDR2 YFSETQ. With 0 bases clipped from V and 4 bases from J, the junction kept 2 bases outside the gene matches. The CDR3 DNA reads as TGCGCCAGCAGCTTGGTCAGCGGGGGAGAGACCCAGTACTTC. It translates to CASSLVSGGETQYF. The variable domain in full, with the rest retrieved from reference TRBV5-1 and TRBJ2-5, is KAGVTQTPRYLIKTRGQQVTLSCSPISGHRSVSWYQQTPGQGLQFLFEYFSETQRNKGNFPGRFSGRQFSNSRSEMNVSTLELGDSALYLCASSLVSGGETQYFGPGTRLLVL.

This clonotype came up a few times. The V gene is TRBV24-1, the J gene TRBJ2-7; TRBD1 matches 10 bases. The CDR3 is 18 amino acids. Germline V gene data show CDR1 as KGHDR and CDR2 as SFDVKD. The V and J ends lost 11 bases and 2 bases, in that order; junction bases with no gene match: 20. In DNA, the CDR3 is TGTGCCAGGACCCGGGACAGGGGTCTCGGAGTCCCCCCCTACGAGCAGTACTTC. Encoded protein: CARTRDRGLGVPPYEQYF.

In this sample, this clonotype turned up a few times. V usage is TRBV7-2 and J usage is TRBJ2-1; 7 bases fit TRBD1. Germline CDR1 and CDR2: SGHTA and FQGNSA. This CDR3 has 14 residues. V was pared by 5 bases and J by 7 bases, with 8 bases of the junction left unmatched. The CDR3 nucleotides are TGTGCCAGCAGCCCGAACCCACAGGGGAATGAGCAGTTCTTC. The encoded protein is CASSPNPQGNEQFF. Full variable domain (missing parts from reference TRBV7-2 and TRBJ2-1): GAGVSQSPSNKVTEKGKDVELRCDPISGHTALYWYRQSLGQGLEFLIYFQGNSAPDKSGLPSDRFSAERTGGSVSTLTIQRTQQEDSAVYLCASSPNPQGNEQFFGPGTRLTVL.